This T cell receptor beta chain was identified during a study of T-cell memory formation after mild COVID-19. Regarding this clonotype: Its antigen is unidentified.

A single record per CDR3 protein comes from TCRdb applying MiXCR to the 5' RACE reads. Of 550,000 to 700,000 distinct CDR3 sequences in the sample, more than 15% are singletons; the top ten hold more than 10%. Findings of the study overall: Certain responding clones were present in pre-infection memory, suggesting participation of cross-reactive memory.

The source material was PBMCs or a T cell subset sorted from them (not recorded which). The sequence was obtained from an adult woman who had mild COVID-19 (a few samples of this study predate the infection). Cell type and time point are not known.

The CDR3: CASSALDRDTEAFF. The DNA for the CDR3 is TGTGCCAGCAGTGCACTGGACAGGGACACTGAAGCTTTCTTT. The gene calls are TRBV12-3 or TRBV12-4 and TRBJ1-1, with 8 bases fitting TRBD1. V lost 5 bases and J lost 3; bases outside the gene matches: 5. The CDR3 is made up of 14 amino acids.